This TCR beta chain was captured in a study of blood T cell repertoires in COVID-19. The authors' processing: Estimates of nucleated cell counts were drawn from the amplification of reference gene primers. Using immunoSEQ multiplex PCR, the repertoire was profiled, and TCRdb retains in-frame clones only, with some absent. The V and J calls and clone size come from that table; D and trimming were worked out from the DNA. This table holds 95,000 to 110,000 clones, roughly nine tenths found once. The CDR3 contains 14 residues. In germline, CDR1 is MDHEN, CDR2 SYDVKM. V lost 6 bases, J lost 0 bases, and 4 bases stayed unmatched.

Material: peripheral blood. The TCR comes from a human donor in a cohort sampled during active COVID-19. V is TRBV28 and J is TRBJ2-7; 8 bases align to TRBD1. CDR3 amino acids: CASSAGGPSYEQYF. In DNA, the CDR3 is TGTGCCAGCAGCGCAGGGGGCCCCTCCTACGAGCAGTACTTC.